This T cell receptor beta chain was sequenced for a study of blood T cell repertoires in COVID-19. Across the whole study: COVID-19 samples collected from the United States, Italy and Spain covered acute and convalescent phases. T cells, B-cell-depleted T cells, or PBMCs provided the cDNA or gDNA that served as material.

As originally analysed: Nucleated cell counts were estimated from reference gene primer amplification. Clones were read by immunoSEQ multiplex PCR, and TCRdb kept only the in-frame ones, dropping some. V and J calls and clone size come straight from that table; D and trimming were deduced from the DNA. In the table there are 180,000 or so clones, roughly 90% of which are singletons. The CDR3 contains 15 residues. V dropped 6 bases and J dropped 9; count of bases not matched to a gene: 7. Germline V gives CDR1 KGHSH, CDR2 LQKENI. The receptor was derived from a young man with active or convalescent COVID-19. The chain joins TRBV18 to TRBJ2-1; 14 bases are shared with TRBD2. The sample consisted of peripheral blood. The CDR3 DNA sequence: TGTGCCAGCTCTCGACCGGGACTAGCGGGAGTTGAGCAGTTCTTC. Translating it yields CASSRPGLAGVEQFF.